Listed below are T cell receptor beta chains from one sample, sequenced in a study of Graves' ophthalmopathy and Graves' hyperthyroidism. One entry per CDR3 protein, called by TCRdb with MiXCR from the multiplex PCR reads. The sample gives over a million distinct CDR3 sequences, 35% to 40% of which show up once; over 8.5% is in the top ten. Sequenced material: peripheral blood or thyroid tissue (not recorded which). The receptor set was obtained from an adult man with Graves' hyperthyroidism. Both conserved end residues are part of each CDR3.

V gene: TRBV20-1; CDR3 protein: CSARAGQNTEAFF
V gene: TRBV7-9; CDR3 protein: CASSLVPGQGGLREQYF
V gene: TRBV20-1; CDR3 protein: CSAVAGAVGETQYF
V gene: TRBV7-2; CDR3 protein: CASSPGQGAVNTEAFF
V gene: TRBV2; CDR3 protein: CASSVGGGASYEQYF
V gene: TRBV5-1; CDR3 protein: CASSLVSGGNYEQYF
V gene: TRBV29-1; CDR3 protein: CSVVYGTGGDYGYTF
V gene: TRBV7-9; CDR3 protein: CASSPEERAGELFF
V gene: TRBV6-5; CDR3 protein: CASTSTGRGGTGELFF
V gene: TRBV12-3/TRBV12-4; CDR3 protein: CASSLNNIDEAFF
V gene: TRBV9; CDR3 protein: CASSVGTSGTYQQYF
V gene: TRBV24-1; CDR3 protein: CATSDFLKEIGARGGYTF
V gene: TRBV27; CDR3 protein: CASCPGPGRDNSPLHF
V gene: TRBV5-1; CDR3 protein: CASSLLGGVRTGELFF
V gene: TRBV20-1; CDR3 protein: CSPGTEHQPQHF
V gene: TRBV2; CDR3 protein: CASTRAGGDQPQHF
V gene: TRBV20-1; CDR3 protein: CSAKFVSVEKLFF
V gene: TRBV19; CDR3 protein: CASSIGQWPEAFF
V gene: TRBV12-3/TRBV12-4; CDR3 protein: CASSSSGTPPQETQYF
V gene: TRBV29-1; CDR3 protein: CSVLYGYEQYF
V gene: TRBV9; CDR3 protein: CASSSNNYQETQYF
V gene: TRBV11-2; CDR3 protein: CASRGDQLAREAFF
V gene: TRBV20-1; CDR3 protein: CSAPPGGKETEAFF
V gene: TRBV12-3/TRBV12-4; CDR3 protein: CASSTRTGLFATQYF
V gene: TRBV7-2; CDR3 protein: CASSYPRGVSGNTIYF
V gene: TRBV12-3/TRBV12-4; CDR3 protein: CASRPQGFNYGYTF
V gene: TRBV9; CDR3 protein: CASSEVWGEKLFF
V gene: TRBV10-3; CDR3 protein: CAISESNGETEAFF
V gene: TRBV6-5; CDR3 protein: CASSLLGGGTDTQYF
V gene: TRBV4-1; CDR3 protein: CASSQAGGGTGYGYTF
V gene: TRBV7-9; CDR3 protein: CASSKLGANQPQHF
V gene: TRBV19; CDR3 protein: CASRGGTYNQPQHF